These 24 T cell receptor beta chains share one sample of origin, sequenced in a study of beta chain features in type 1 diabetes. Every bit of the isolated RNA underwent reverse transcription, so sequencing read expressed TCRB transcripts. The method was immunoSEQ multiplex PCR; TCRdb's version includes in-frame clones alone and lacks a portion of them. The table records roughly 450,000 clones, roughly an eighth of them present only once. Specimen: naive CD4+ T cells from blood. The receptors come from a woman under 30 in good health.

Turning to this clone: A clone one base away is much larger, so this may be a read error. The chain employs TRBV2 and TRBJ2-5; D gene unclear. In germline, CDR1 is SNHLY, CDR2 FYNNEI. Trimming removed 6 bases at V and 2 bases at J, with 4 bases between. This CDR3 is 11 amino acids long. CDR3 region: CASSFQETQYF. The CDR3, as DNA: TGTGCCAGCAGCTTTCAAGAGACCCAGTACTTC.

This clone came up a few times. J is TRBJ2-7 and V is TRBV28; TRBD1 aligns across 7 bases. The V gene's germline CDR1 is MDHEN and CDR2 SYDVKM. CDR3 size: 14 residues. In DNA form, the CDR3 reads TGTGCCAGCACCCGGACAGGAGGACCTTACGGGCAGTACGTC. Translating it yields CASTRTGGPYGQYV.

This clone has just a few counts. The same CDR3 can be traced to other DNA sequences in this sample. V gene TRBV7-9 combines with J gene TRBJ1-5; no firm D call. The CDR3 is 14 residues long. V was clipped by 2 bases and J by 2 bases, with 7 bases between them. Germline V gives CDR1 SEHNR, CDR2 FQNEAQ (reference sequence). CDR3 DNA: TGTGCCAGCAGCTTATCAGGAGGCAATCAGCCCCAGCATTTT. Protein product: CASSLSGGNQPQHF.

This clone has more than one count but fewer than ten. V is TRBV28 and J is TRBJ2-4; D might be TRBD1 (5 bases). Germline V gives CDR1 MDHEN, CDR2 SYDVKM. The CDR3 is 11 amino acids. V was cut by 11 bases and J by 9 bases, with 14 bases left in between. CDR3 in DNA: TGTGCCTCAGGGCAGGGCGTCATTCAGTACTTC. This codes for CASGQGVIQYF.

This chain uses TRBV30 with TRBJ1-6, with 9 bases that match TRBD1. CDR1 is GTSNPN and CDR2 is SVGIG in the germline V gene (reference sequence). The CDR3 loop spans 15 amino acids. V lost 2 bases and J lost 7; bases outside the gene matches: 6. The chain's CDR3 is CAWSTGQGKNSPLHF. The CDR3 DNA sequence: TGTGCCTGGAGTACCGGACAGGGGAAGAATTCACCCCTCCACTTT.

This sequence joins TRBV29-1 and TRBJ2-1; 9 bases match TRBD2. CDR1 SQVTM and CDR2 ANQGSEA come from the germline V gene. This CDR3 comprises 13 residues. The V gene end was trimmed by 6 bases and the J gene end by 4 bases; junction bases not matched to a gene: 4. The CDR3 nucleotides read TGCAGCGTACGACTAGCGGTATACAATGAGCAGTTCTTC. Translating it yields CSVRLAVYNEQFF.

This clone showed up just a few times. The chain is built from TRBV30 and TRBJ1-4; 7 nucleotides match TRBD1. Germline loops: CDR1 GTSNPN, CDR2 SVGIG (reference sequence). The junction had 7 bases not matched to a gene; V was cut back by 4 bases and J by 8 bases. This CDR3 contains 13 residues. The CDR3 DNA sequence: TGTGCCTGGAACAGGGGAGTTGGCGAAAAACTGTTTTTT. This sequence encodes CAWNRGVGEKLFF.

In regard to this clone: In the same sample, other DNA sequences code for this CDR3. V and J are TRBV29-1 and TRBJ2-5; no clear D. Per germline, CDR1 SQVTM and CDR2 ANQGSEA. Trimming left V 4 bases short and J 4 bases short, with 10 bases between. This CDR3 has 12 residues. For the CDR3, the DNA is TGCAGCGTTGTCGGCAGAGCAGAGACCCAGTACTTC. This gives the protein CSVVGRAETQYF.

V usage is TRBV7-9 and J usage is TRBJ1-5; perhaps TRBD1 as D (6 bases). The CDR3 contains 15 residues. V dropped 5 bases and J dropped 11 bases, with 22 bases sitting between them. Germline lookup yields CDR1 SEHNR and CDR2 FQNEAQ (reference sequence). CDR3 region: CASSLSEGGTSTQHF. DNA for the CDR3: TGTGCCAGCAGCCTCTCCGAGGGGGGGACCTCGACCCAGCATTTT.

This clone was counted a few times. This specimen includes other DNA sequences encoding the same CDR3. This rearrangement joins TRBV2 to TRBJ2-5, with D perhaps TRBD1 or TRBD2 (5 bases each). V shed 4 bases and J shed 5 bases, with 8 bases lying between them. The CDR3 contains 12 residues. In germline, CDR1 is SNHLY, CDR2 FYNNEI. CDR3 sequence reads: CASSVRGETQYF. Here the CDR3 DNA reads TGTGCCAGCAGTGTCCGGGGCGAGACCCAGTACTTC.

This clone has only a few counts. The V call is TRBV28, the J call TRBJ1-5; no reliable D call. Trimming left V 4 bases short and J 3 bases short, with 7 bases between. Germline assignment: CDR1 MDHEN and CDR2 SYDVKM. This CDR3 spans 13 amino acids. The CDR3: CASSWQANQPQHF. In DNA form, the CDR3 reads TGTGCCAGCAGTTGGCAGGCCAATCAGCCCCAGCATTTT.

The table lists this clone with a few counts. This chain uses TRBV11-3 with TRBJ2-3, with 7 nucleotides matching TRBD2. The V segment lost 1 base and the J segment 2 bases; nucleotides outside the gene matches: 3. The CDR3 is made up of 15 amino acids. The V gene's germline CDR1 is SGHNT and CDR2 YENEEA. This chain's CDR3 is CASSLVSGLTDTQYF. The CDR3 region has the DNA TGTGCCAGCAGCTTAGTTAGCGGGCTCACAGATACGCAGTATTTT.

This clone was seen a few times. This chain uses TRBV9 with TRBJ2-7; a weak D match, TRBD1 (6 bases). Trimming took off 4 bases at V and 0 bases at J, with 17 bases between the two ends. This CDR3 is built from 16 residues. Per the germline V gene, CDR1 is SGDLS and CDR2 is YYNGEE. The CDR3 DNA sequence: TGTGCCAGCAGCAGAACCGGGACACAACACTCCTACGAGCAGTACTTC. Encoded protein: CASSRTGTQHSYEQYF.

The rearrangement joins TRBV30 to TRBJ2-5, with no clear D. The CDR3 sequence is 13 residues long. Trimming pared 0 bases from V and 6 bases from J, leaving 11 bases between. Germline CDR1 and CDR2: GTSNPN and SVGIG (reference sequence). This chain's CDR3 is CAWSVRLVQTQYF. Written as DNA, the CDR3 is TGTGCCTGGAGTGTACGGCTTGTACAGACCCAGTACTTC.

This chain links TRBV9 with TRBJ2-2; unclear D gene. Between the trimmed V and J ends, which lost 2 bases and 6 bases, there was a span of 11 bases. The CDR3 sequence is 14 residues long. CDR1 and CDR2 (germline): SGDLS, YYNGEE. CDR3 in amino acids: CASSVVVGSGELFF. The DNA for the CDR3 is TGTGCCAGCAGCGTTGTGGTGGGGTCCGGGGAGCTGTTTTTT.

The CDR3 sequence is CASSPRGLTSGSANTGELFF. In DNA form, the CDR3 reads TGCGCCAGCAGCCCCCGTGGGCTGACTAGCGGGAGCGCGAACACCGGGGAGCTGTTTTTT. The rearrangement uses TRBV5-1 and TRBJ2-2, with 12 nucleotides matching TRBD2. V was clipped by 4 bases and J by 0 bases; unmatched bases: 13. The length of the CDR3 is 20 residues. CDR1 and CDR2 from the germline V gene are SGHRS and YFSETQ. The complete variable domain, with remaining parts taken from reference TRBV5-1 and TRBJ2-2, reads KAGVTQTPRYLIKTRGQQVTLSCSPISGHRSVSWYQQTPGQGLQFLFEYFSETQRNKGNFPGRFSGRQFSNSRSEMNVSTLELGDSALYLCASSPRGLTSGSANTGELFFGEGSRLTVL.

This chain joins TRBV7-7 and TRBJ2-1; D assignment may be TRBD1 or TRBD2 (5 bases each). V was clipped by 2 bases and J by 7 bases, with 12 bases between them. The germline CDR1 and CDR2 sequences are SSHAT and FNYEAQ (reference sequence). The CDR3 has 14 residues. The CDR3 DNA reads TGTGCCAGCAGCTTACGTGGGGGAATGAATGAGCAGTTCTTC. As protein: CASSLRGGMNEQFF.

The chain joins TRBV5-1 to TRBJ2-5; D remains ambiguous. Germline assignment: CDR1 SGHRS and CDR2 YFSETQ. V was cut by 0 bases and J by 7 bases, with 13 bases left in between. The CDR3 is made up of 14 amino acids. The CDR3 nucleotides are TGCGCCAGCAGCTTGGCCTTCGTTACGGGGACCCAGTACTTC. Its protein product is CASSLAFVTGTQYF.

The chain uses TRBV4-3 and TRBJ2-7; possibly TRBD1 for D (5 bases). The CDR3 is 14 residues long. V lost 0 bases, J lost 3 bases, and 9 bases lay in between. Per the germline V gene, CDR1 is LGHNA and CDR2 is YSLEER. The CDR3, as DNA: TGCGCCAGCAGCCAAGAGCACAGGATCTACGAGCAGTACTTC. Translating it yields CASSQEHRIYEQYF.

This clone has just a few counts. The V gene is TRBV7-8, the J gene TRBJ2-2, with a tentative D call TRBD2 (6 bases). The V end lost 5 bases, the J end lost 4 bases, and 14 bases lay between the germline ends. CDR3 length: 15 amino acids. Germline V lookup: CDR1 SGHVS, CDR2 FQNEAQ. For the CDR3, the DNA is TGTGCCAGCAGCCCAGAGCAGGGAGGCACCGGGGAGCTGTTTTTT. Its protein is CASSPEQGGTGELFF.

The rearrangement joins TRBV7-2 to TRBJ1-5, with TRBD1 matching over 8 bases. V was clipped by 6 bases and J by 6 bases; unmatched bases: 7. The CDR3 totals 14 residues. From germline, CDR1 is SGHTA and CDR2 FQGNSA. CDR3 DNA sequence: TGTGCCAGCAGTTCAGACAGGGGTGGTCAGCCCCAGCATTTT. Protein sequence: CASSSDRGGQPQHF.

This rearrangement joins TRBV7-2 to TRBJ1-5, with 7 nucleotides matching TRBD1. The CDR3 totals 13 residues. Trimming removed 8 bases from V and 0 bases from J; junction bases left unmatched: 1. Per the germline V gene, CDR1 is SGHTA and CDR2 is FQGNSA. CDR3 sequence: CASGQDSNQPQHF. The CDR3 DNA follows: TGTGCCAGCGGACAGGATAGCAATCAGCCCCAGCATTTT. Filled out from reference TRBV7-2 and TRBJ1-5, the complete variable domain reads GAGVSQSPSNKVTEKGKDVELRCDPISGHTALYWYRQSLGQGLEFLIYFQGNSAPDKSGLPSDRFSAERTGGSVSTLTIQRTQQEDSAVYLCASGQDSNQPQHFGDGTRLSIL.

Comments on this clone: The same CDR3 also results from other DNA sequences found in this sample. The CDR3 DNA follows: TGTGCCAGCTCACCAAGGGGGACAGATACGCAGTATTTT. The encoded protein is CASSPRGTDTQYF. The V gene is TRBV18, the J gene TRBJ2-3, with D tentatively TRBD1 (6 bases). The length of the CDR3 is 13 residues. Germline CDR1 KGHSH, CDR2 LQKENI. V gave up 2 bases and J gave up 3 bases, with 6 bases separating them. The entire variable domain, with the rest obtained from reference TRBV18 and TRBJ2-3, is as follows: NAGVMQNPRHLVRRRGQEARLRCSPMKGHSHVYWYRQLPEEGLKFMVYLQKENIIDESGMPKERFSAEFPKEGPSILRIQQVVRGDSAAYFCASSPRGTDTQYFGPGTRLTVL.

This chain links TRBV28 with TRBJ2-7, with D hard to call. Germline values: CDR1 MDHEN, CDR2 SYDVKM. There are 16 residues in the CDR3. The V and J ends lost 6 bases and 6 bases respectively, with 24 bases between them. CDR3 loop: CASSRGHTVRGGEQYV. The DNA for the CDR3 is TGTGCCAGCAGCCGCGGCCATACAGTCCGCGGCGGCGAGCAGTACGTC.